This entry lists 10 T cell receptor beta chains sequenced from one sample in a study of shared clonotypes between healthy human individuals. This table comes from immunoSEQ multiplex PCR, and its TCRdb copy is limited to in-frame clones, with some not included. This sample has under 150,000 clones, with about 63% found just once. Sequencing was done on a sample of memory CD8+ T cells sorted from blood. Subset noted: CD45RO+ cells pooled with CCR7-negative TemRA cells. The receptor set was obtained from a woman in her twenties or thirties in good health.

DNA of the CDR3: TGTGCCAGCAGTAAGACTAGTTTCCGCTCCTACGAGCAGTACTTC. Translation: CASSKTSFRSYEQYF. This chain uses TRBV28 with TRBJ2-7; D might be TRBD2 (6 bases). Germline assignment: CDR1 MDHEN and CDR2 SYDVKM. This CDR3 is built from 15 residues. The V gene lost 5 bases and the J gene lost 0 bases, with 14 bases spanning the gap.

V usage is TRBV7-9 and J usage is TRBJ2-3; D possibly corresponds to TRBD1 (5 bases). The CDR3 runs 16 residues. Trimming took 2 bases from V and 2 from J, leaving 14 bases between them. CDR1 is SEHNR and CDR2 is FQNEAQ in the germline V gene (reference sequence). The CDR3 coding sequence is TGTGCCAGCAGCTTACCGATACAGGAGTCCACAGATACGCAGTATTTT. This translates into CASSLPIQESTDTQYF.

V and J are TRBV7-2 and TRBJ2-5; 8 nucleotides align to TRBD1. The J segment lost 5 bases and the V segment lost 5 bases, leaving 7 bases of the junction unmatched. The length of the CDR3 is 14 residues. Germline loops: CDR1 SGHTA, CDR2 FQGNSA. The CDR3 sequence: CASSPDRGAETQYF. CDR3 nucleotides: TGTGCCAGCAGCCCCGACAGGGGCGCGGAGACCCAGTACTTC.

This chain uses TRBV11-2 with TRBJ1-4, with 7 bases lining up with TRBD1. CDR3 length: 13 amino acids. The germline V gene encodes CDR1 SGHAT and CDR2 FQNNGV. Trimming cost V 4 bases and J 8 bases; bases outside gene matches: 4. CDR3 region: CASSSRDSEKLFF. The CDR3 nucleotides are TGTGCCAGCAGCTCGCGGGACAGCGAAAAACTGTTTTTT.

This chain links TRBV27 with TRBJ1-2; D ambiguous. CDR1 and CDR2 (germline): MNHEY, SMNVEV (reference sequence). This CDR3 comprises 11 residues. The V and J ends lost 6 bases and 7 bases respectively, with 9 bases between them. The CDR3 nucleotides are TGTGCCAGCAGCCCGGGGAGTGGCTACACCTTC. Translation gives CASSPGSGYTF.

This clone turned up a few times. V gene TRBV14 combines with J gene TRBJ1-5; a weak D match, TRBD1 (5 bases). Germline CDR1 is SGHDN and CDR2 is FVKESK. There are 13 residues in the CDR3. Trimming stripped 4 bases from V and 6 bases from J, with 10 bases between. The CDR3 region has the DNA TGTGCCAGCAGCCTGGCGGGGGGTCAGCCCCAGCATTTT. Protein product: CASSLAGGQPQHF.

The chain links TRBV6-1 to TRBJ1-5, with D unclear. Trimming removed 7 bases at V and 7 bases at J, with 11 bases between. Germline CDR1 reads MNHNS; CDR2 reads SASEGT. CDR3 size: 12 residues. The CDR3 DNA is TGTGCCAGCACCCCCGAGGGACAGCCCCAGCATTTT. This gives the protein CASTPEGQPQHF.

This clone has at least ten counts. The chain combines TRBV11-2 with TRBJ2-1, with D unresolved. The germline CDR1 and CDR2 sequences are SGHAT and FQNNGV. Trimming left V 3 bases short and J 9 bases short, with 3 bases between. CDR3 length: 10 residues. CDR3 DNA sequence: TGTGCCAGCAGCTTGGGTGAGCAGTTCTTC. This sequence encodes CASSLGEQFF.

The chain carries TRBV28 and TRBJ2-7, with 8 bases that match TRBD1. The CDR3 contains 14 residues. In germline, CDR1 is MDHEN, CDR2 SYDVKM. After removal of 5 bases from V and 7 bases from J, the junction contained 10 bases not matched to a gene. Written as DNA, the CDR3 is TGTGCCAGCAGTATTCCGACAGGGGTGAGGGAGCAGTACTTC. The encoded protein is CASSIPTGVREQYF.

This clone appeared a single time. The CDR3 DNA sequence: TGTGCCAGCTCACCTGAAGCGGGAGGGCCTGGCCACGAGCAGTACTTC. The encoded protein is CASSPEAGGPGHEQYF. The chain combines TRBV18 with TRBJ2-7, with 10 bases identical to TRBD2. The CDR3 runs to 16 residues. In germline, CDR1 is KGHSH, CDR2 LQKENI. J was trimmed by 5 bases and V by 3 bases; bases with no gene match: 10. Filled out from reference TRBV18 and TRBJ2-7, the complete variable domain reads NAGVMQNPRHLVRRRGQEARLRCSPMKGHSHVYWYRQLPEEGLKFMVYLQKENIIDESGMPKERFSAEFPKEGPSILRIQQVVRGDSAAYFCASSPEAGGPGHEQYFGPGTRLTVT.